This record concerns one T cell receptor (beta chain) sequence. Its antigen is unidentified. This record belongs to a study of CD8 T cells in ankylosing spondylitis. Study findings and constraints: Ankylosing spondylitis blood appeared to be characterized by a TCR beta motif of 7 to 9 highly homologous variants.

The CDR3 is 12 amino acids. V dropped 5 bases and J dropped 3 bases, with 7 bases sitting between them. Germline-derived CDR1 and CDR2 are LNHDA and SQIVND (reference sequence). Libraries of TCR beta came from quantitative 5'-RACE with molecular barcodes. Each CDR3 protein is one row after TCRdb ran MiXCR on the 5' RACE reads. The sample contains some 130,000 distinct CDR3 sequences, roughly 13% of which appear only once. Sequenced material: blood, either unsorted or a sorted T cell fraction (not recorded which). This chain joins TRBV19 and TRBJ1-1; no clear D gene. The receptor comes from a female donor with ankylosing spondylitis or in good health (not recorded which). This CDR3 reads CASSYDYTEAFF. The CDR3 DNA reads as TGTGCCAGTAGTTACGACTACACTGAAGCTTTCTTT. The whole variable domain, filled in from reference TRBV19 and TRBJ1-1, reads DGGITQSPKYLFRKEGQNVTLSCEQNLNHDAMYWYRQDPGQGLRLIYYSQIVNDFQKGDIAEGYSVSREKKESFPLTVTSAQKNPTAFYLCASSYDYTEAFFGQGTRLTVV.